The next 18 T cell receptor beta chains were all read from a single sample in a study of T-cell reconstitution after alpha-beta-depleted transplantation in children. Researchers prepared the TCRbeta library using unique molecular identifiers, the study reports. TCRdb re-called the PCR reads with MiXCR, one entry per CDR3 protein. The sample lists 200,000 to 300,000 distinct CDR3 sequences; more than 10% were seen once. The sequencing used PBMCs from the stem cell graft donor, collected from the stem cell graft. The receptors derive from a human donor who donated a stem cell graft to a child with acute lymphoblastic leukemia.

This clonotype was recorded at least ten times. The chain carries TRBV7-9 and TRBJ1-1, with D possibly being TRBD1 (5 bases). The V gene lost 1 base and the J gene lost 0 bases, with 9 bases spanning the gap. Germline CDR1 and CDR2: SEHNR and FQNEAQ (reference sequence). The CDR3 has 15 residues. The DNA of the CDR3 is TGTGCCAGCAGCTTAGTAACAGGCATGAACACTGAAGCTTTCTTT. Protein: CASSLVTGMNTEAFF. The whole variable domain, filled in from reference TRBV7-9 and TRBJ1-1, reads DTGVSQNPRHKITKRGQNVTFRCDPISEHNRLYWYRQTLGQGPEFLTYFQNEAQLEKSRLLSDRFSAERPKGSFSTLEIQRTEQGDSAMYLCASSLVTGMNTEAFFGQGTRLTVV.

This clonotype was seen repeatedly, ten times or more. This rearrangement joins TRBV28 to TRBJ1-2, with TRBD1 identical over 9 bases. The CDR3 contains 16 residues. In germline, CDR1 is MDHEN, CDR2 SYDVKM. The V and J ends lost 1 base and 8 bases, in that order; junction bases with no gene match: 11. CDR3 amino acids: CASSLLGLTGGDGYTF. Written as DNA, the CDR3 is TGTGCCAGCAGTTTATTGGGTTTAACAGGGGGCGACGGCTACACCTTC.

The rearrangement uses TRBV27 and TRBJ2-3, with 8 bases that match TRBD2. V lost 5 bases to trimming and J lost 4 bases; unmatched junction nucleotides: 8. CDR1 and CDR2 (germline): MNHEY, SMNVEV (reference sequence). The CDR3 length is 15 residues. CDR3 sequence reads: CASSLRGGRADTQYF. The CDR3 DNA sequence: TGTGCCAGCAGTCTCCGGGGGGGGCGCGCAGATACGCAGTATTTT.

This clonotype was seen at least ten times. The chain carries TRBV2 and TRBJ2-3; D remains unclear. The V and J ends lost 3 bases and 6 bases respectively, with 4 bases between them. The CDR3 totals 11 residues. CDR1 is SNHLY and CDR2 is FYNNEI in the germline V gene. The CDR3 spells CASSDWDTQYF. The CDR3 DNA follows: TGTGCCAGCAGTGACTGGGATACGCAGTATTTT.

This clonotype was found many times. The gene calls are TRBV2 and TRBJ2-1; possible D gene TRBD1, 5 bases. Germline CDR1 SNHLY, CDR2 FYNNEI. Trimming shortened V by 7 bases and J by 10 bases, and 8 bases separated the two germline ends. The CDR3 has 10 residues. CDR3 sequence: CASKGQEQFF. The CDR3 nucleotides are TGTGCCAGCAAGGGGCAGGAGCAGTTCTTC.

This clonotype has at least ten counts. This chain uses TRBV20-1 with TRBJ1-2, with 7 bases matching TRBD1. Looked up from germline, CDR1 is DFQATT and CDR2 is SNEGSKA (reference sequence). J was trimmed by 4 bases and V by 5 bases; bases with no gene match: 4. The CDR3 has 12 residues. The CDR3 nucleotides read TGCAGTGCTTCCCCAGGGGGCTATGGCTACACCTTC. It translates to CSASPGGYGYTF.

This clonotype has a count of ten or more. This sequence joins TRBV24-1 and TRBJ1-5, with 9 bases identical to TRBD1. Germline CDR1 is KGHDR and CDR2 is SFDVKD. This CDR3 has 19 amino acids. V shed 3 bases, J shed 3 bases, and the junction held 14 bases outside the gene matches. This CDR3 is CATSDRGTGRTSSNQPQHF. The CDR3 DNA reads as TGTGCCACCAGTGATAGAGGGACAGGGAGAACCAGTTCCAATCAGCCCCAGCATTTT.

This clonotype was seen at least ten times. The chain is built from TRBV10-3 and TRBJ1-1; 9 nucleotides line up with TRBD1. With V trimmed by 3 bases and J by 4 bases, 9 bases remained unmatched. The germline V gene encodes CDR1 ENHRY and CDR2 SYGVKD. CDR3 length equals 16 residues. The CDR3 DNA follows: TGTGCCATCAGTGAAATGCCGGGACAGGGAGGCACTGAAGCTTTCTTT. Its translation is CAISEMPGQGGTEAFF.

The rearrangement joins TRBV3-1 to TRBJ1-1; D gene unclear. Germline values: CDR1 LGHDT, CDR2 YNNKEL (reference sequence). V shed 2 bases and J shed 0 bases, with 4 bases lying between them. The CDR3 covers 13 residues. CDR3 in amino acids: CASSQQVNTEAFF. The DNA of the CDR3 is TGTGCCAGCAGCCAACAGGTGAACACTGAAGCTTTCTTT.

This clonotype was counted many times. The chain couples TRBV28 to TRBJ1-6; 9 bases are a match to TRBD1. The CDR3 is 15 amino acids. Germline values: CDR1 MDHEN, CDR2 SYDVKM. Losses at the gene ends were 4 bases for V and 7 bases for J; bases not matched to a gene: 5. The CDR3 nucleotides read TGTGCCAGCAGTTCACATGGACAGGGGAATTCACCCCTCCACTTT. Translated, it gives CASSSHGQGNSPLHF.

The sample holds many counts of this clonotype. In nucleotides, the CDR3 is TGCAGTGCTAGGGCCGGGACTAGCGAAGAGACCCAGTACTTC. This encodes CSARAGTSEETQYF. The chain joins TRBV20-1 to TRBJ2-5, with 10 nucleotides matching TRBD2. The CDR3 has 14 amino acids. J lost 3 bases, V lost 3 bases, and 4 bases had no gene match. Per the germline V gene, CDR1 is DFQATT and CDR2 is SNEGSKA (reference sequence).

Concerning this clonotype: At one end the junction does not follow the germline gene, possibly because of a read error. The J gene is TRBJ2-3, the V gene TRBV20-1; D call uncertain. Looked up from germline, CDR1 is DFQATT and CDR2 is SNEGSKA (reference sequence). This CDR3 comprises 17 residues. The CDR3 bases are TGCTGTGCTAGAGATCAGGAAGACACTCTAAGCACAGATACGCAGTATTTT. This gives the protein CCARDQEDTLSTDTQYF.

The chain is built from TRBV6-4 and TRBJ1-1; D gene uncertain. Germline V gene data show CDR1 as MRHNA and CDR2 as SNTAGT. Trimming left V 5 bases short and J 2 bases short, with 9 bases between. This CDR3 region has 13 residues. The CDR3 spells CASSLDFNTEAFF. CDR3 coding DNA: TGTGCCAGCAGTCTGGACTTTAACACTGAAGCTTTCTTT.

In its sample, this clonotype was seen many times. The J gene is TRBJ2-1, the V gene TRBV20-1, with 11 bases aligning to TRBD2. CDR1 is DFQATT, CDR2 SNEGSKA, per germline (reference sequence). J was trimmed by 4 bases and V by 5 bases; bases with no gene match: 4. The CDR3 runs 14 residues. DNA of the CDR3: TGCAGTGCTGGTGGGACTAGCGGATACAATGAGCAGTTCTTC. Its translation: CSAGGTSGYNEQFF.

This clonotype occurred many times. The gene calls are TRBV7-8 and TRBJ1-4, with TRBD1 matching over 7 bases. CDR1 and CDR2 (germline): SGHVS, FQNEAQ. Germline trimming cut 1 base from V and 7 bases from J; bases unmatched to any gene: 3. The CDR3 totals 14 residues. CDR3 sequence: CASSLGQGVEKLFF. The CDR3 DNA reads TGTGCCAGCAGCTTAGGCCAGGGGGTTGAAAAACTGTTTTTT.

With respect to this clonotype: Just one base apart from a much larger clone, this may be a read error. This chain joins TRBV20-1 and TRBJ2-3; no clear D. Per germline, CDR1 DFQATT and CDR2 SNEGSKA (reference sequence). V gave up 3 bases and J gave up 4 bases, with 11 bases separating them. The CDR3 runs 13 residues. CDR3 sequence (DNA): TGCAGTGCTAGGGTTCCGTGGGCAGATACGCAGTATTTT. Its translation is CSARVPWADTQYF.

This clonotype came up many times. This rearrangement joins TRBV12-3 or TRBV12-4 to TRBJ2-3; D uncertain. The V end lost 5 bases, the J end lost 5 bases, and 8 bases lay between the germline ends. The CDR3 has 12 amino acids. CDR3 protein: CASSASLDTQYF. The CDR3 DNA reads TGTGCCAGCAGTGCATCTTTAGATACGCAGTATTTT.

CDR3 coding DNA: TGTGCCACCAGTGGCGGGGAGGGCAGAGATGAGCAGTTCTTC. Residues: CATSGGEGRDEQFF. The chain combines TRBV24-1 with TRBJ2-1; 7 nucleotides align to TRBD2. V gave up 5 bases and J gave up 8 bases; unmatched junction bases: 8. This CDR3 contains 14 residues. The V gene's germline CDR1 is KGHDR and CDR2 SFDVKD.